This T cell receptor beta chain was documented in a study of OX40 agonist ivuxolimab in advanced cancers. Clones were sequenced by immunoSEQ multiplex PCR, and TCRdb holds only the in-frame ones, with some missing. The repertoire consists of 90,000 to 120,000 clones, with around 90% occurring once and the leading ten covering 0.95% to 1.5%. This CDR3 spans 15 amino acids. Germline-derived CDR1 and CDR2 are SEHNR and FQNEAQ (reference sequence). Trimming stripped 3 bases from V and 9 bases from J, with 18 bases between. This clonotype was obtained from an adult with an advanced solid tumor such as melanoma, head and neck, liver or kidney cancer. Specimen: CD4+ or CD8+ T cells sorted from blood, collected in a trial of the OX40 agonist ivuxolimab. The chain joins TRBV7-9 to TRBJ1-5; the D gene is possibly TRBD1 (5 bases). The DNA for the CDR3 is TGTGCCAGCAGCTTCGGGACGGAGCCTGAGATGCCCCAGCATTTT. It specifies CASSFGTEPEMPQHF.